The entry below gives a single TCR beta chain sequence along with its context. The antigen remains undetermined. This record comes from a study of cytotoxic CD8 clonotypes in ibrutinib-treated CLL. Whole-study results and caveats: Starting clonality was above that of age-matched healthy donors and tracked circulating CD8+ T-cell counts. The study found public clonotypes uncommon, contracting or stable on treatment.

The repertoire was sequenced with immunoSEQ multiplex PCR; TCRdb's copy has only in-frame clones and lacks some. The data show tens of thousands of clones, about 82% seen once. There are 15 residues in the CDR3. From germline, CDR1 is KGHSH and CDR2 LQKENI. V was pared by 2 bases and J by 5 bases, with 13 bases between. The clonotype originates from a human donor with chronic lymphocytic leukemia. V and J are TRBV18 and TRBJ2-1; no firm D call. The sample here was PBMCs, taken before ibrutinib treatment. CDR3 in amino acids: CASSPTLTGDNEQFF. For the CDR3, the DNA is TGTGCCAGCTCACCAACTTTGACTGGGGACAATGAGCAGTTCTTC.